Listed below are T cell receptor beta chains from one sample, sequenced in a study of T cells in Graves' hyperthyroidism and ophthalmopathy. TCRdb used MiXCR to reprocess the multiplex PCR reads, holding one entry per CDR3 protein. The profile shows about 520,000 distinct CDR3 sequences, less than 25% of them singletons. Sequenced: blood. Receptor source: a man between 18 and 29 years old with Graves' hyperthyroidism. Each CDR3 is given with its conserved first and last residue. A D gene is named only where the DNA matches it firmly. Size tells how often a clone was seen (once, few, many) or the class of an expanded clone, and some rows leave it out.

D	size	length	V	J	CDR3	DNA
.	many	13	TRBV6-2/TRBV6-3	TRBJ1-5	CASSYSTPQPQHF	TGTGCCAGCAGTTACTCGACGCCTCAGCCCCAGCATTTT
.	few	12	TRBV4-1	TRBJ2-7	CASSPLGSEQYF	TGCGCCAGCAGCCCCCTCGGCTCCGAGCAGTACTTC
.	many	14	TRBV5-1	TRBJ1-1	CASSLDRVVTEAFF	TGCGCCAGCAGCTTGGACAGGGTTGTCACTGAAGCTTTCTTT
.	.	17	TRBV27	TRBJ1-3	CASSLGPPASSGNTIYF	TGTGCCAGCAGTTTAGGGCCTCCGGCGAGCTCTGGAAACACCATATATTTT
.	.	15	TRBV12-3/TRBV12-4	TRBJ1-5	CASSFLRGTNQPQHF	TGTGCCAGCAGTTTTCTGCGGGGGACCAATCAGCCCCAGCATTTT
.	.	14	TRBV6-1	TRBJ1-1	CASSLGPRDTEAFF	TGTGCCAGCAGCCTTGGCCCTAGGGACACTGAAGCTTTCTTT
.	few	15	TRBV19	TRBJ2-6	CASTAARSGANVLTF	TGTGCCAGTACTGCGGCCCGCTCTGGGGCCAACGTCCTGACTTTC
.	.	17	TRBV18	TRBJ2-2	CASSPERRSPNTGELFF	TGTGCCAGCTCCCCCGAAAGGAGGTCACCGAACACCGGGGAGCTGTTTTTT
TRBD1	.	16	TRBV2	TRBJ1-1	CASSEARGQGDLEAFF	TGTGCCAGCAGTGAAGCGAGGGGACAGGGAGACCTGGAAGCTTTCTTT
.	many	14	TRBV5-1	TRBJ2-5	CASSSPGTAETQYF	TGCGCCAGCAGCAGTCCCGGGACGGCAGAGACCCAGTACTTC
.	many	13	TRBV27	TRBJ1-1	CASSPHGNTEAFF	TGTGCCAGCAGTCCCCACGGGAACACTGAAGCTTTCTTT
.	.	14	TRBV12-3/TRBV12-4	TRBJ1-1	CASRRKVQNTEAFF	TGTGCCAGCAGACGGAAGGTACAGAACACTGAAGCTTTCTTT
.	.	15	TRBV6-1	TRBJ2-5	CASGQNRSAGETQYF	TGTGCTAGTGGTCAGAACCGGTCAGCCGGGGAGACCCAGTACTTC
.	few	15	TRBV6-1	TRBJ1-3	CASSLDPGVGNTIYF	TGTGCCAGCAGCCTTGATCCGGGGGTAGGAAACACCATATATTTT
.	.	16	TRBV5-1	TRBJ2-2	CASSLQGQTNTGELFF	TGCGCCAGCAGCCTACAAGGGCAGACGAACACCGGGGAGCTGTTTTTT
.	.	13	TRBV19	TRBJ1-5	CASRGGRGQPQHF	TGTGCCAGTAGGGGGGGGAGAGGGCAGCCCCAGCATTTT